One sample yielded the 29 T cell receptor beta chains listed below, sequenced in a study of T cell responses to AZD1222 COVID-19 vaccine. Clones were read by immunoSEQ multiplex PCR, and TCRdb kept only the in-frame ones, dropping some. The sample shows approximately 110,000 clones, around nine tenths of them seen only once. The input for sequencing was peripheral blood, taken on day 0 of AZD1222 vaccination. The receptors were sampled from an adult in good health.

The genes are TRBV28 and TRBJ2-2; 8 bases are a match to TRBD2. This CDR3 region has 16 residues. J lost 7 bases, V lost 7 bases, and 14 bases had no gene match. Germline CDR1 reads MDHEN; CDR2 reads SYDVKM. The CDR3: CASIPGGLGFSGELFF. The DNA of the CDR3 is TGTGCCAGCATTCCGGGAGGGCTTGGGTTTAGCGGGGAGCTGTTTTTT.

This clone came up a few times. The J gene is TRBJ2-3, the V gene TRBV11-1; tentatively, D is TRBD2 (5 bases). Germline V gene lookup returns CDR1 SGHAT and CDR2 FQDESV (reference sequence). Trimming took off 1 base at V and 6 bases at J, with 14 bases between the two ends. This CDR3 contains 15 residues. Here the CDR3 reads CASSLVASIYDTQYF. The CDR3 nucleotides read TGTGCCAGCAGCTTAGTGGCTAGCATTTACGATACGCAGTATTTT.

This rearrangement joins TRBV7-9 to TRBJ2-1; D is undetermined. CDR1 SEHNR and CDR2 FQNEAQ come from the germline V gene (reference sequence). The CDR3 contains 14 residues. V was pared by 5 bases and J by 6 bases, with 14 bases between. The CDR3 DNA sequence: TGTGCCAGCAGCCCCCGGTATAGTGGCAATGAGCAGTTCTTC. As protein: CASSPRYSGNEQFF.

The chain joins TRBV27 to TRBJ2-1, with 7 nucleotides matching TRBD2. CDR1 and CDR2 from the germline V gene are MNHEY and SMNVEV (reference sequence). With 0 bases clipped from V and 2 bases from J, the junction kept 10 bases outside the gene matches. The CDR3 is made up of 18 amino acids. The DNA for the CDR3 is TGTGCCAGCAGTTTATCCCCGCTAGCGGCCCTACCCTACAATGAGCAGTTCTTC. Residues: CASSLSPLAALPYNEQFF.

The CDR3 DNA sequence: TGTGCCACCAGCAGAGGGGGGGATTTAGCGGAGCAGTACTTC. Amino acids: CATSRGGDLAEQYF. The V and J genes are TRBV15 and TRBJ2-7, with a weak D call TRBD2 (6 bases). Trimming took off 1 base at V and 7 bases at J, with 14 bases between the two ends. Germline V gives CDR1 LNHNV, CDR2 YYDKDF (reference sequence). The CDR3 loop spans 14 amino acids.

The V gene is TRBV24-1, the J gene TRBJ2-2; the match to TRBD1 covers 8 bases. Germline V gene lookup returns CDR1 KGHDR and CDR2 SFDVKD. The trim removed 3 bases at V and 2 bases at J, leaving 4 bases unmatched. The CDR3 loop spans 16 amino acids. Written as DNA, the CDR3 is TGTGCCACCAGTGATACCGACAGGGGAAACACCGGGGAGCTGTTTTTT. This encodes CATSDTDRGNTGELFF.

CDR3 sequence: CASSYRAEANYGYTF. CDR3 bases: TGTGCCAGCAGTTACCGAGCGGAGGCTAACTATGGCTACACCTTC. The chain is built from TRBV6-2 or TRBV6-3 and TRBJ1-2; D gene unclear. Trimming cost V 2 bases and J 0 bases, with 10 bases left between them. The CDR3 sequence is 15 residues long. Germline V gene data show CDR1 as MNHEY and CDR2 as SVGEGT.

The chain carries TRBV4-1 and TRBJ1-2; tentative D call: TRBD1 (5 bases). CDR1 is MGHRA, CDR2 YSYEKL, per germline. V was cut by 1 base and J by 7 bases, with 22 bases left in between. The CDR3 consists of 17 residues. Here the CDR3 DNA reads TGCGCCAGCAGCCAAGCGGACCAGGGTCTGCTTTTGCGTGGCTACACCTTC. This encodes CASSQADQGLLLRGYTF.

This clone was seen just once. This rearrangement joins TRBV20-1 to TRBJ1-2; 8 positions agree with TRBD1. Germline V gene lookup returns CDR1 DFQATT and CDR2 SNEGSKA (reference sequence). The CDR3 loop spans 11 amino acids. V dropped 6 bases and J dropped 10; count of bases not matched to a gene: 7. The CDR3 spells CSAEEQGVYTF. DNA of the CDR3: TGCAGTGCGGAGGAACAGGGGGTCTACACCTTC.

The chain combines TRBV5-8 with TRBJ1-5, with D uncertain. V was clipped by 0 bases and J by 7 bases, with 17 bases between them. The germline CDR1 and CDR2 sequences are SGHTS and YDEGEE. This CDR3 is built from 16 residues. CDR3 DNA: TGTGCCAGCAGCTTGGACGGCTCAGGTCGGGTCCAGCCCCAGCATTTT. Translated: CASSLDGSGRVQPQHF.

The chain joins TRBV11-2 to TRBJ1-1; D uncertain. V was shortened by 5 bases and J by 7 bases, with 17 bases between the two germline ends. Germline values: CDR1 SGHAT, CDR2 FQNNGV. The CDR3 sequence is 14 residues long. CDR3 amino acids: CASSPSGFPIEAFF. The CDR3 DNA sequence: TGTGCCAGCAGCCCATCGGGATTTCCGATTGAAGCTTTCTTT.

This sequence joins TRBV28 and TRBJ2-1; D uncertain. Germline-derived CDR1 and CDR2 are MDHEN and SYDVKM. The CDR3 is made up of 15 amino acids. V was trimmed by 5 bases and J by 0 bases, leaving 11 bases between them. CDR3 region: CASSGRLLSYNEQFF. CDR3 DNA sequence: TGTGCCAGCAGTGGCAGACTCCTCTCCTACAATGAGCAGTTCTTC.

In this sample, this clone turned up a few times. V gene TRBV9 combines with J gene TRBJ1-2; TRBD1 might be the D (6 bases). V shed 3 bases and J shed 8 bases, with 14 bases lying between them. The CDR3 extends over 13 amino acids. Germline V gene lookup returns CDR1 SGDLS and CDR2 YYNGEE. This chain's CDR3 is CASSGRGRYGYTF. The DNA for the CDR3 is TGTGCCAGCAGCGGCAGGGGTCGTTACGGCTACACCTTC.

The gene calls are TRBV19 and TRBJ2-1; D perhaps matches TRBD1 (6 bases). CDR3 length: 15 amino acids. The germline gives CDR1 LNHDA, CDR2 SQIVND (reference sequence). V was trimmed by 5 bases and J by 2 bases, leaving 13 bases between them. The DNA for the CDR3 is TGTGCCAGTAGTGATTACAGGGCCCCCTACAATGAGCAGTTCTTC. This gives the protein CASSDYRAPYNEQFF.

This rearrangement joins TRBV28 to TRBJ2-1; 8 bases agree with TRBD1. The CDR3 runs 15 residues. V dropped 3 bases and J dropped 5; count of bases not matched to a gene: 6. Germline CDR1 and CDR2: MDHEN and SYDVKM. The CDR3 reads CASSLWDRINNEQFF. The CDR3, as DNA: TGTGCCAGCAGTTTGTGGGACAGGATTAACAATGAGCAGTTCTTC.

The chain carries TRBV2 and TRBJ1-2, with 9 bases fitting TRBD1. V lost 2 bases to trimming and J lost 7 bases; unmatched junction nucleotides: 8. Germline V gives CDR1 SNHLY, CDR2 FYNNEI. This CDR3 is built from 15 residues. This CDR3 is CASSEKSGQGFGYTF. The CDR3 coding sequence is TGTGCCAGCAGTGAAAAATCGGGACAGGGATTTGGCTACACCTTC.

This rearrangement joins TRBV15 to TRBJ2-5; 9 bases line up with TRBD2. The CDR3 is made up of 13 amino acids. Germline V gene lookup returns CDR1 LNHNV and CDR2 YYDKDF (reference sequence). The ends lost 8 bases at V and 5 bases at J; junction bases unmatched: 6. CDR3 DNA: TGTGCCACCGTAGCGGGAGAGGGTGAGACCCAGTACTTC. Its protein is CATVAGEGETQYF.

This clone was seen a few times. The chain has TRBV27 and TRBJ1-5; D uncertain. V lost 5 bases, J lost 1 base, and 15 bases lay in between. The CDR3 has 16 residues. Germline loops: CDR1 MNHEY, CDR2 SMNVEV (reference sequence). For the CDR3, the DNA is TGTGCCAGCAGTCCAGATCTGGGTTCGAGCAATCAGCCCCAGCATTTT. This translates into CASSPDLGSSNQPQHF.

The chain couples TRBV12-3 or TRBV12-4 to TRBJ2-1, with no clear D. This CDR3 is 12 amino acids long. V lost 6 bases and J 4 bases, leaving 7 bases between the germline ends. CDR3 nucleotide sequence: TGTGCCAGCAGCATAGGGTACAATGAGCAGTTCTTC. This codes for CASSIGYNEQFF.

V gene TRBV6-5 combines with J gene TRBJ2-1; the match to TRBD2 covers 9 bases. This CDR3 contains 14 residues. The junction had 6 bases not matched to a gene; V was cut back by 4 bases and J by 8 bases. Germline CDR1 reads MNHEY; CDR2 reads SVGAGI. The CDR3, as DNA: TGTGCCAGCAGTTCAGCGGGAGGATGGGATGAGCAGTTCTTC. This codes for CASSSAGGWDEQFF.

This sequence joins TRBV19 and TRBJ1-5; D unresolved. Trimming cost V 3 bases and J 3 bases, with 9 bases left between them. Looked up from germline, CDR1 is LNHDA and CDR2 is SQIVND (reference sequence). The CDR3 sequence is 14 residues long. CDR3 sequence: CASSISSTNQPQHF. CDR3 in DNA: TGTGCCAGTAGTATCTCATCTACCAATCAGCCCCAGCATTTT.

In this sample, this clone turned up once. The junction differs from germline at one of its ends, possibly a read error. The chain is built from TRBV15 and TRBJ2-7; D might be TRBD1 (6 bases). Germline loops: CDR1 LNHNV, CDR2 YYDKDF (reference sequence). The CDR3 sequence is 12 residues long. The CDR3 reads CATSRGAGTKIF. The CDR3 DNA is TGTGCCACCAGCAGAGGAGCCGGGACAAAAATCTTC. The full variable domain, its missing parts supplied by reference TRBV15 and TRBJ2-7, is DAMVIQNPRYQVTQFGKPVTLSCSQTLNHNVMYWYQQKSSQAPKLLFHYYDKDFNNEADTPDNFQSRRPNTSFCFLDIRSPGLGDTAMYLCATSRGAGTKIFGPGTRLTVT.

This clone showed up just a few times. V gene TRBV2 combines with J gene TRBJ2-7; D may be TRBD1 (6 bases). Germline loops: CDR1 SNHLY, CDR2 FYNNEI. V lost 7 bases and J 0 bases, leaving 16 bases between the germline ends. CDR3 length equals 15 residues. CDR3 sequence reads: CASTVQGPSSYEQYF. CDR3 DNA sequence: TGTGCCAGCACGGTTCAGGGGCCGAGCTCCTACGAGCAGTACTTC.

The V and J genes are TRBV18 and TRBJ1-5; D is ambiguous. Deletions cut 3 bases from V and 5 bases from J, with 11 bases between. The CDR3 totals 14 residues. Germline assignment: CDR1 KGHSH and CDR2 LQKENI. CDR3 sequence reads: CASSPTSGDQPQHF. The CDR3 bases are TGTGCCAGCTCACCCACATCTGGGGATCAGCCCCAGCATTTT.

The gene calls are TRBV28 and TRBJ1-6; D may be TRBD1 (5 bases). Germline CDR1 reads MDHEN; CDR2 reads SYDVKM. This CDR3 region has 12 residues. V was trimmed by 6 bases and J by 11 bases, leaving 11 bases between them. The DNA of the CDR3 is TGTGCCAGCAGCTTGGGACTTACACCCCTCCACTTT. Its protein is CASSLGLTPLHF.

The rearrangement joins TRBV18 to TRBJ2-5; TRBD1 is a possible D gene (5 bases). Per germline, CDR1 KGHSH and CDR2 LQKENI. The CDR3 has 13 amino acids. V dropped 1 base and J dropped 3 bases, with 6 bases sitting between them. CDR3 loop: CASSPQGKETQYF. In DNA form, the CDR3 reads TGTGCCAGCTCACCACAGGGGAAAGAGACCCAGTACTTC.

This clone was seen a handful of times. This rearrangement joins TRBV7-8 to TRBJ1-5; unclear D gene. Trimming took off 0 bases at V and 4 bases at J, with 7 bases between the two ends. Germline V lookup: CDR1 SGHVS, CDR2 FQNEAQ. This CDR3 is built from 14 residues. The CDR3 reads CASSLAGFNQPQHF. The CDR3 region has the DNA TGTGCCAGCAGCTTAGCTGGGTTTAATCAGCCCCAGCATTTT.

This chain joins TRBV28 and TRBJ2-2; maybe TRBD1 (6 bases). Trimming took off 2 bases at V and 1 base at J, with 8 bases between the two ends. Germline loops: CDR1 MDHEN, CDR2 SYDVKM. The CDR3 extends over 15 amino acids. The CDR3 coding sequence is TGTGCCAGCAGTTTACCACAGGGGAACACCGGGGAGCTGTTTTTT. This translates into CASSLPQGNTGELFF.

CDR3: CASIRTSGNEQFF. The CDR3 coding sequence is TGTGCCAGCATTAGGACTAGCGGTAATGAGCAGTTCTTC. J is TRBJ2-1 and V is TRBV2, with TRBD2 identical over 10 bases. V shed 7 bases and J 7 bases; nucleotides not matched to a gene: 4. The CDR3 runs to 13 residues. Germline-derived CDR1 and CDR2 are SNHLY and FYNNEI.